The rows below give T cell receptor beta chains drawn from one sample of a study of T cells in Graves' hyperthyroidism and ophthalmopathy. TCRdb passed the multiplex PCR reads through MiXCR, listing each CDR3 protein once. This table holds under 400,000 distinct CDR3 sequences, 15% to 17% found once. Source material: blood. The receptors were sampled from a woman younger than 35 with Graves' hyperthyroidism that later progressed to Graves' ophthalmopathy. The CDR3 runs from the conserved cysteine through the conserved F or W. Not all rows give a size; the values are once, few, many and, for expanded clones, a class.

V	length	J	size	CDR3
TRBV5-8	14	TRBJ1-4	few	CASSADRAGEKLFF
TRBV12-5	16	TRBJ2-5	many	CASGLVLAGGKETQYF
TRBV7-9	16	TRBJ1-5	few	CASSWSGWDGNQPQHF
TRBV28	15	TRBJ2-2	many	CASSLPTPTPGELFF
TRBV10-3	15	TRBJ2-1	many	CAIREGTSGRVEQFF
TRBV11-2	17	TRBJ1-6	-	CASSSVRAGRPFSPLHF
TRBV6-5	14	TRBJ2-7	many	CASSYSGRGHEQYF
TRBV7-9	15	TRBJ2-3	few	CASSLVAASTDTQYF
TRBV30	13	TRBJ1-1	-	CAWSVGMNTDAFF
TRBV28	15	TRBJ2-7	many	CASSHTDRGTYEQYF
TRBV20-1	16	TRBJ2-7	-	CSAREWTSRSSYEQYF
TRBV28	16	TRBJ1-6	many	CASSLIQGSSDSPLHF
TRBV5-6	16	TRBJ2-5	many	CASSLASGRTQETQYF
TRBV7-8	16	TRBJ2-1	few	CASSPTRGLLYNEQFF
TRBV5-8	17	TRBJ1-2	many	CASSLAVYRQFAYGYTF
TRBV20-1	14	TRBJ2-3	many	CSANSGRRWDTQYF
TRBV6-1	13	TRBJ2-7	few	CASSGLIGYEQYF
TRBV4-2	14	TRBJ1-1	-	CASSQDPNRGKAFF
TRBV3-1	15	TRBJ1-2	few	CASSQLQQDNYGYTF
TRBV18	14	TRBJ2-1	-	CASHRDRGDNEQFF
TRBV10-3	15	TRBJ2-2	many	CAISESNANTGELFF
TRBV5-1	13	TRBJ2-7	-	CASSPGLNYEPYF
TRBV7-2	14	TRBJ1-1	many	CASSSRQGATEAFF
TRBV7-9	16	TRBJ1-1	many	CASSPGPQPGNTEAFF
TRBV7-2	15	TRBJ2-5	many	CASIHRGREGETQYF
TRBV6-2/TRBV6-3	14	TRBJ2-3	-	CASSRTRHTDTQYF
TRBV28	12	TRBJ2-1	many	CASSLWVEGQFF
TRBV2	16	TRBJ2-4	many	CASVNQGQLAKNIQYF
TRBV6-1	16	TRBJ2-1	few	CASSYLKRNSYNEQFF
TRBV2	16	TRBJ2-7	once	CASSDPGLAGAREQYF
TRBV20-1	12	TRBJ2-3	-	CSARDWGETQYF
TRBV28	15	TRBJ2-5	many	CASSQPGGKQETQYF
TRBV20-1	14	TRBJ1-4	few	CSARVQTTNEKLFF
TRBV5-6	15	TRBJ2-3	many	CASSRPAGSTDTQYF
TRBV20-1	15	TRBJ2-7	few	CSARARDRTSYEQYF
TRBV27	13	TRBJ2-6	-	CASSGGGANVLTF
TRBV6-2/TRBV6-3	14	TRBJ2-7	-	CASSYSRSDYEQYF
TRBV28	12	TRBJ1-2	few	CASSLLRYGYTF